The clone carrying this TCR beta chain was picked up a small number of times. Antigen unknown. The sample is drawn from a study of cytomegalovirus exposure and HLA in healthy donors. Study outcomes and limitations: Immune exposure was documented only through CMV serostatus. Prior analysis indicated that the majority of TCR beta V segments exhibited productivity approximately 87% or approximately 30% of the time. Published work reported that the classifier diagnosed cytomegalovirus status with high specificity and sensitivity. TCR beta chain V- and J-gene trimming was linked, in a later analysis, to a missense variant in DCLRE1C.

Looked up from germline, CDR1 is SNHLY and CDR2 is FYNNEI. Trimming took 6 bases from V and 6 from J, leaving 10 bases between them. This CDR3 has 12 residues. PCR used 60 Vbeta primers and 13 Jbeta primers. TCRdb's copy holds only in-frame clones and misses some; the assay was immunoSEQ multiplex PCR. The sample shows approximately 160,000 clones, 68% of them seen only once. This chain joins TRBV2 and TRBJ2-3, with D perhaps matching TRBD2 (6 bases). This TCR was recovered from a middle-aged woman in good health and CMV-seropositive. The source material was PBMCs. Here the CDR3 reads CASRGGGDTQYF. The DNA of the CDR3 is TGTGCCAGCAGGGGCGGAGGGGATACGCAGTATTTT.